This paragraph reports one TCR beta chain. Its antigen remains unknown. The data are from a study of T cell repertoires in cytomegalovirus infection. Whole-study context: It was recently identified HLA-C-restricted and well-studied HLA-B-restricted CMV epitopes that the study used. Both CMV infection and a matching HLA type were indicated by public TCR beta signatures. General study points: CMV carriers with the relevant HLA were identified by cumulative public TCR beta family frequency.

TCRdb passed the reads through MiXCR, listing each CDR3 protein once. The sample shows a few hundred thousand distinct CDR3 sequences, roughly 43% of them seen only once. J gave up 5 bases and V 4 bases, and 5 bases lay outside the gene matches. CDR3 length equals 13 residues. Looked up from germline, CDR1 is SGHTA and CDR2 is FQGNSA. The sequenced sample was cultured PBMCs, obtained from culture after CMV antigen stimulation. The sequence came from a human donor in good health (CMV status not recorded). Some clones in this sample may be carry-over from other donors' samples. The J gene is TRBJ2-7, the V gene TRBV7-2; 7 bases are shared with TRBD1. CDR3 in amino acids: CASSSYRGDEQYF. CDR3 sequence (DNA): TGTGCCAGCAGCTCTTACAGGGGTGACGAGCAGTACTTC.